Listed below are T cell receptor beta chains from one sample, sequenced in a study of graft-versus-host responses after intestinal transplantation. Produced via immunoSEQ multiplex PCR; TCRdb's table is partial and in-frame only. The sample has over 80,000 clones; around 92% are singletons. These TCRs' antigens remain unknown. This specimen was unstimulated CD8+ T cells sorted from spleen or lymph node cells, taken before transplant. These receptors all come from a human donor who was the organ donor for an intestinal transplant. The CDR3 runs from the conserved cysteine through the conserved F or W. Fields, in order: D gene, V gene, clone size, J gene, CDR3 DNA, CDR3 protein. A D gene is named only where the DNA matches it firmly. The size of a clone is reported for some rows only, either as once, few or many, or as a class for expanded clones.

D gene: -
V gene: TRBV7-6
clone size: -
J gene: TRBJ2-7
CDR3 DNA: TGTGCCAGCAGCTTGACAGATGACTACGAGCAGTACTTC
CDR3 protein: CASSLTDDYEQYF

D gene: TRBD2
V gene: TRBV27
clone size: -
J gene: TRBJ2-5
CDR3 DNA: TGTGCCAGCAGTAGGCTAGCGGGGCCCAAAGTCAAAGAAGAGACCCAGTACTTC
CDR3 protein: CASSRLAGPKVKEETQYF

D gene: -
V gene: TRBV4-2
clone size: -
J gene: TRBJ1-1
CDR3 DNA: TGTGCCAGCAGCCAGGACTATACGGAAGCTTTCTTT
CDR3 protein: CASSQDYTEAFF

D gene: TRBD1
V gene: TRBV9
clone size: -
J gene: TRBJ2-5
CDR3 DNA: TGTGCCAGCAGCGCAGCAGGACAGGGCCGGGAGACCCAGTACTTC
CDR3 protein: CASSAAGQGRETQYF

D gene: -
V gene: TRBV7-9
clone size: -
J gene: TRBJ1-4
CDR3 DNA: TGTGCCAGCAGCCCACAGGCAGCTACTAATGAAAAACTGTTTTTT
CDR3 protein: CASSPQAATNEKLFF

D gene: TRBD2
V gene: TRBV6-4
clone size: -
J gene: TRBJ2-1
CDR3 DNA: TGTGCCAGCAGCCGAAGCGGGGGGCTTGAGCAGTTCTTC
CDR3 protein: CASSRSGGLEQFF

D gene: TRBD2
V gene: TRBV7-8
clone size: -
J gene: TRBJ2-5
CDR3 DNA: TGTGCCAGCAGCTTAGGCGGAGCGGGGGGTGGAGAGACCCAGTACTTC
CDR3 protein: CASSLGGAGGGETQYF

D gene: TRBD1
V gene: TRBV27
clone size: -
J gene: TRBJ2-7
CDR3 DNA: TGTGCCAGCGGGGACAGGGCCCCCTACGAGCAGTACTTC
CDR3 protein: CASGDRAPYEQYF

D gene: -
V gene: TRBV19
clone size: -
J gene: TRBJ2-7
CDR3 DNA: TGTGCCAGTAGTATCGGGGGTACCGAGCAGTACTTC
CDR3 protein: CASSIGGTEQYF

D gene: -
V gene: TRBV6-4
clone size: -
J gene: TRBJ1-2
CDR3 DNA: TGTGCCAGCAGTGACAGGTTTGGCGGTCTAGGCTACACCTTC
CDR3 protein: CASSDRFGGLGYTF

D gene: TRBD2
V gene: TRBV6-5
clone size: -
J gene: TRBJ2-7
CDR3 DNA: TGTGCCAGCAGTATTCAGCTAGCGGGGGGCTACGAGCAGTACTTC
CDR3 protein: CASSIQLAGGYEQYF

D gene: TRBD2
V gene: TRBV7-7
clone size: -
J gene: TRBJ2-1
CDR3 DNA: TGTGCTAGCAGCTTAGACTTGGCGGGGGGGCAGAAGCATGAGCAGTTCTTC
CDR3 protein: CASSLDLAGGQKHEQFF

D gene: TRBD1
V gene: TRBV6-4
clone size: -
J gene: TRBJ2-5
CDR3 DNA: TGTGCCAGCGAAAGCGCACATATGGGACAGGGACGAGAGACCCAGTACTTC
CDR3 protein: CASESAHMGQGRETQYF

D gene: TRBD1
V gene: TRBV15
clone size: -
J gene: TRBJ1-1
CDR3 DNA: TGTGCCACCAGCGGGGGACAGGGGGCGCGGCGGGACACTGAAGCTTTCTTT
CDR3 protein: CATSGGQGARRDTEAFF

D gene: -
V gene: TRBV7-6
clone size: -
J gene: TRBJ2-1
CDR3 DNA: TGTGCCAGCAGCGAGAGCGGGTCCTACAATGAGCAGTTCTTC
CDR3 protein: CASSESGSYNEQFF

D gene: -
V gene: TRBV5-4
clone size: -
J gene: TRBJ2-2
CDR3 DNA: TGTGCCAGCAGCGGAGGGACCGGGGAGCTGTTTTTT
CDR3 protein: CASSGGTGELFF

D gene: -
V gene: TRBV2
clone size: -
J gene: TRBJ1-2
CDR3 DNA: TGTGCCAGCAGTTTCGGGACAGGCTACACCTTC
CDR3 protein: CASSFGTGYTF

D gene: TRBD1
V gene: TRBV19
clone size: -
J gene: TRBJ1-2
CDR3 DNA: TGTGCCAGTAGTGCCCGACAGGGGCTTAACTATGGCTACACCTTC
CDR3 protein: CASSARQGLNYGYTF

D gene: -
V gene: TRBV10-3
clone size: -
J gene: TRBJ1-5
CDR3 DNA: TGTGCCATCAGCCAACAGGGATACAATCAGCCCCAGCATTTT
CDR3 protein: CAISQQGYNQPQHF

D gene: -
V gene: TRBV7-9
clone size: -
J gene: TRBJ1-4
CDR3 DNA: TGTGCCAGCAGCTTGGGACGCGGGAAAACTAATGAAAAACTGTTTTTT
CDR3 protein: CASSLGRGKTNEKLFF

D gene: TRBD2
V gene: TRBV7-2
clone size: -
J gene: TRBJ2-3
CDR3 DNA: TGTGCCAGCAGCTTAGCGCGGGGGGCCACAGATACGCAGTATTTT
CDR3 protein: CASSLARGATDTQYF

D gene: -
V gene: TRBV2
clone size: -
J gene: TRBJ1-6
CDR3 DNA: TGTGCCAGCACTACCCACTCCGGGACAAATAATTCACCCCTCCACTTT
CDR3 protein: CASTTHSGTNNSPLHF

D gene: TRBD1
V gene: TRBV7-9
clone size: -
J gene: TRBJ1-4
CDR3 DNA: TGTGCCAGCAGCTTACCTCAGACAGGGCAGGAAAAACTGTTTTTT
CDR3 protein: CASSLPQTGQEKLFF

D gene: -
V gene: TRBV5-1
clone size: -
J gene: TRBJ2-1
CDR3 DNA: TGCGCCAGCAGCTCCACAGGGACATCCTACAATGAGCAGTTCTTC
CDR3 protein: CASSSTGTSYNEQFF

D gene: -
V gene: TRBV15
clone size: -
J gene: TRBJ2-2
CDR3 DNA: TGTGCCACCAGCTCCACTAGCTGGAACACCGGGGAGCTGTTTTTT
CDR3 protein: CATSSTSWNTGELFF

D gene: TRBD2
V gene: TRBV4-1
clone size: -
J gene: TRBJ2-1
CDR3 DNA: TGCGCCAGCAGCCAAGATCTAGCGGGGGGGCTCTACAATGAGCAGTTCTTC
CDR3 protein: CASSQDLAGGLYNEQFF

D gene: -
V gene: TRBV4-1
clone size: -
J gene: TRBJ1-6
CDR3 DNA: TGCGCCAGCAGCCCGGCCTTGGGGGCGCTTGCTTCACCCCTCCACTTT
CDR3 protein: CASSPALGALASPLHF

D gene: TRBD2
V gene: TRBV18
clone size: -
J gene: TRBJ2-3
CDR3 DNA: TGTGCCAGCTCACCCTTTACGGGGGGGAACACAGATACGCAGTATTTT
CDR3 protein: CASSPFTGGNTDTQYF

D gene: TRBD1
V gene: TRBV27
clone size: -
J gene: TRBJ2-1
CDR3 DNA: TGTGCCAGCAGTGTCTCCCAGGGGGCGCTTAATGAGCAGTTCTTC
CDR3 protein: CASSVSQGALNEQFF

D gene: -
V gene: TRBV7-8
clone size: -
J gene: TRBJ2-7
CDR3 DNA: TGTGCCAGCAGCTTACCTGCTTCGGGGGTACGGACCTACGAGCAGTACTTC
CDR3 protein: CASSLPASGVRTYEQYF

D gene: TRBD1
V gene: TRBV27
clone size: -
J gene: TRBJ1-1
CDR3 DNA: TGTGCCAGCAGTGCGCGACAGGGGATTGAAGCTTTCTTT
CDR3 protein: CASSARQGIEAFF

D gene: -
V gene: TRBV19
clone size: -
J gene: TRBJ2-1
CDR3 DNA: TGTGCCAGTAGTTGGGGCAGCTACAATGAGCAGTTCTTC
CDR3 protein: CASSWGSYNEQFF

D gene: -
V gene: TRBV9
clone size: few
J gene: TRBJ1-2
CDR3 DNA: TGTGCCAGCAGCGTAGGTGGCCGCTATGGCTACACCTTC
CDR3 protein: CASSVGGRYGYTF

D gene: -
V gene: TRBV6-1
clone size: -
J gene: TRBJ2-5
CDR3 DNA: TGTGCCAGCACAATCGAGGGGGTCCGGGAGACCCAGTACTTC
CDR3 protein: CASTIEGVRETQYF

D gene: TRBD1
V gene: TRBV19
clone size: -
J gene: TRBJ2-6
CDR3 DNA: TGTGCCAGTAGTATGGGACAGGGCACCTCTGGGGCCAACGTCCTGACTTTC
CDR3 protein: CASSMGQGTSGANVLTF

D gene: TRBD1
V gene: TRBV5-7
clone size: -
J gene: TRBJ2-7
CDR3 DNA: TGTGCCAGCAGCTCGAGAACAGGGGGCGGTTACGAGCAGTACTTC
CDR3 protein: CASSSRTGGGYEQYF

D gene: TRBD1
V gene: TRBV5-6
clone size: -
J gene: TRBJ2-3
CDR3 DNA: TGTGCCAGCAGTCCTACAGGGGGAGATACGCAGTATTTT
CDR3 protein: CASSPTGGDTQYF

D gene: TRBD1
V gene: TRBV9
clone size: -
J gene: TRBJ1-4
CDR3 DNA: TGTGCCAGCAGCGCGGACAGGGGGGCAACTAATGAAAAACTGTTTTTT
CDR3 protein: CASSADRGATNEKLFF

D gene: -
V gene: TRBV19
clone size: -
J gene: TRBJ1-1
CDR3 DNA: TGTGCCAGTAGTATACGGGGGGCCTTGAACACTGAAGCTTTCTTT
CDR3 protein: CASSIRGALNTEAFF

D gene: TRBD1
V gene: TRBV7-8
clone size: -
J gene: TRBJ1-1
CDR3 DNA: TGTGCCAGCAGCCCCCGACAGGGGACGAACACTGAAGCTTTCTTT
CDR3 protein: CASSPRQGTNTEAFF

D gene: -
V gene: TRBV29-1
clone size: -
J gene: TRBJ1-2
CDR3 DNA: TGCAGCGTTGAAGGGTATGGGACTACCACCGAAATTCCTAACTATGGCTACACCTTC
CDR3 protein: CSVEGYGTTTEIPNYGYTF

D gene: -
V gene: TRBV6-6
clone size: -
J gene: TRBJ2-7
CDR3 DNA: TGTGCCAGCAGTTACTTCCAGAGGGGGGGGGACGAGCAGTACTTC
CDR3 protein: CASSYFQRGGDEQYF